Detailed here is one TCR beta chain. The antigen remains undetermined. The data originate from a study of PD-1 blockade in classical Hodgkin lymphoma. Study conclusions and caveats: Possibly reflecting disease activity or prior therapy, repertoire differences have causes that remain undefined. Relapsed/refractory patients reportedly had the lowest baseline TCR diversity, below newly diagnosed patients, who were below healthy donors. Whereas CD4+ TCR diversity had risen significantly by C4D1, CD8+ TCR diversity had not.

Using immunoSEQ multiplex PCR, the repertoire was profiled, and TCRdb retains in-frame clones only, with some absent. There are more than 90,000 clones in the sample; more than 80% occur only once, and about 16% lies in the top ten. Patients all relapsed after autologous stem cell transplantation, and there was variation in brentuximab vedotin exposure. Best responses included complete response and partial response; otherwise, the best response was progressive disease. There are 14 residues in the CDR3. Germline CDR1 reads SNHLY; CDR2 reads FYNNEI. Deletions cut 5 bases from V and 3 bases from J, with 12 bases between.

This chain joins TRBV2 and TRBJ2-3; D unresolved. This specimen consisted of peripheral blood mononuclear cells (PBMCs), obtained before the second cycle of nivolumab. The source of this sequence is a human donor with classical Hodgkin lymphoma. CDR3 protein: CASSQDLGTDTQYF. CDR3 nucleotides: TGTGCCAGCAGTCAGGACCTGGGGACAGATACGCAGTATTTT.